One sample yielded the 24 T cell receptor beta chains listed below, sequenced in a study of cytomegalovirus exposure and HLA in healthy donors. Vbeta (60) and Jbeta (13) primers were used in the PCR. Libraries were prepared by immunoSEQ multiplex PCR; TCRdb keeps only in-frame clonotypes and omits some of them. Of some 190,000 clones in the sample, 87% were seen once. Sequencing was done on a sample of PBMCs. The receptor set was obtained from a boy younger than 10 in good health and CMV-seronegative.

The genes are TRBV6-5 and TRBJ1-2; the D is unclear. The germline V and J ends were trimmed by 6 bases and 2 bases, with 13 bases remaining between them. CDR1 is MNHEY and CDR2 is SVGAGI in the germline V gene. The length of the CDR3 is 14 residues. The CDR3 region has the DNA TGTGCCAGCAGCGAACAGCCTAAAAACTATGGCTACACCTTC. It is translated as CASSEQPKNYGYTF.

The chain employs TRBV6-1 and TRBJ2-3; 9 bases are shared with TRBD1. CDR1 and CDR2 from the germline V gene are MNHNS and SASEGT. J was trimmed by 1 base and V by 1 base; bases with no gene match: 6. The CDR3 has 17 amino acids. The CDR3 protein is CASSEVGQGWGTDTQYF. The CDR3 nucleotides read TGTGCCAGCAGTGAAGTCGGACAGGGGTGGGGCACAGATACGCAGTATTTT.

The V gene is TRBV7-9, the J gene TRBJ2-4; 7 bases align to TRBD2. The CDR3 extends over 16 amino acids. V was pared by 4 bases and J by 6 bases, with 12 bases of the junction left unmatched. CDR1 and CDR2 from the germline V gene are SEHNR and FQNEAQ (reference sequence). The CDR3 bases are TGTGCCAGCAGCTGGGGATGGGAGGGAGCAGCAAACATTCAGTACTTC. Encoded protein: CASSWGWEGAANIQYF.

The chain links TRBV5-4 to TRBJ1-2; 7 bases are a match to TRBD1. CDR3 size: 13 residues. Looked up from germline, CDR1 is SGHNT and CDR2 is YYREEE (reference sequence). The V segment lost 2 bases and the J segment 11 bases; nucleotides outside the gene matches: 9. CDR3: CASSFDRVSVYTF. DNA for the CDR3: TGTGCCAGCAGCTTCGACAGGGTCTCGGTTTACACCTTC.

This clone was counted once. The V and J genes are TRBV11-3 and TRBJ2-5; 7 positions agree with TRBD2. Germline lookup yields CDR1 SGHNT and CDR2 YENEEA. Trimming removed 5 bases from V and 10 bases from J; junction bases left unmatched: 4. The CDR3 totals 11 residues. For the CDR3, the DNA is TGTGCCAGCAGCCACGGGGGGAACCAGTACTTC. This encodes CASSHGGNQYF.

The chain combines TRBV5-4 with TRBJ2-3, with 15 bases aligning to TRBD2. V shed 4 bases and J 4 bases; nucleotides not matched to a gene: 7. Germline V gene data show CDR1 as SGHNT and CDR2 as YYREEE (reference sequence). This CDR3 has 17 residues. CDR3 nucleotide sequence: TGTGCCAGCAGCGCCGGACTAGCGGGGGGGCCCCCAGATACGCAGTATTTT. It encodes CASSAGLAGGPPDTQYF.

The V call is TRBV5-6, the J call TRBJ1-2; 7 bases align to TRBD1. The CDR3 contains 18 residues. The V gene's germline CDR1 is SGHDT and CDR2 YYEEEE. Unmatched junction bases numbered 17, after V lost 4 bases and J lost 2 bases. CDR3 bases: TGTGCCAGCAGCGCAGAGGGGGCACCGGGACTGATAAACTATGGCTACACCTTC. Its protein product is CASSAEGAPGLINYGYTF.

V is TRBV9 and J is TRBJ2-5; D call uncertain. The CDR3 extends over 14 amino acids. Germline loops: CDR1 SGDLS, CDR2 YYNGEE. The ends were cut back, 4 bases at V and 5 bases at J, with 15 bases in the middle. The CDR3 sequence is CASSQTMEMETQYF. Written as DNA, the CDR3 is TGTGCCAGCAGCCAGACCATGGAGATGGAGACCCAGTACTTC.

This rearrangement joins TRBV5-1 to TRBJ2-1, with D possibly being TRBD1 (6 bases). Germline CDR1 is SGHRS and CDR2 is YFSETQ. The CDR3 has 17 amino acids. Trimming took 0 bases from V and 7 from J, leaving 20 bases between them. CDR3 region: CASSLDNRVQPSNEQFF. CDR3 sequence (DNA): TGCGCCAGCAGCTTGGACAACAGGGTTCAACCGTCAAATGAGCAGTTCTTC.

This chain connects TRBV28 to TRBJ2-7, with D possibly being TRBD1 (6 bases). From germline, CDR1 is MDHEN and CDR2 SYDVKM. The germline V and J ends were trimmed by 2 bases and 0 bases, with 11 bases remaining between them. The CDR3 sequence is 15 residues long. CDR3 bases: TGTGCCAGCAGTTTAAGGGCAGGGGTCTCCTACGAGCAGTACTTC. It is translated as CASSLRAGVSYEQYF. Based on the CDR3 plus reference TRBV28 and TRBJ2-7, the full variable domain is DVKVTQSSRYLVKRTGEKVFLECVQDMDHENMFWYRQDPGLGLRLIYFSYDVKMKEKGDIPEGYSVSREKKERFSLILESASTNQTSMYLCASSLRAGVSYEQYFGPGTRLTVT.

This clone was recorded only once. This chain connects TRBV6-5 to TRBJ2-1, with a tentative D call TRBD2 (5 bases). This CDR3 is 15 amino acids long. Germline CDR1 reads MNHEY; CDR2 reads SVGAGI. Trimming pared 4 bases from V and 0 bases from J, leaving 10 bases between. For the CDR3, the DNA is TGTGCCAGCAGTTCACTAGTTTTCTCCTACAATGAGCAGTTCTTC. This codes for CASSSLVFSYNEQFF.

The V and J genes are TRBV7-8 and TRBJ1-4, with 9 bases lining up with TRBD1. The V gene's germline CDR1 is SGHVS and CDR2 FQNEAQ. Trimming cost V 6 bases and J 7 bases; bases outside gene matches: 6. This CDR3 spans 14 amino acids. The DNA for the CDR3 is TGTGCCAGCAGAGGGGACAGGGTGGCTGAAAAACTGTTTTTT. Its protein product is CASRGDRVAEKLFF.

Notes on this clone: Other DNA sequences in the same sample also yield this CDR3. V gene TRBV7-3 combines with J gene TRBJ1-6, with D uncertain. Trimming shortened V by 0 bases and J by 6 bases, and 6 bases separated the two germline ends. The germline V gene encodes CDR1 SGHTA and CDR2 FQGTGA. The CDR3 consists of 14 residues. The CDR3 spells CASSLTSANSPLHF. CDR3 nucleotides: TGTGCCAGCAGCTTAACGAGTGCTAATTCACCCCTCCACTTT.

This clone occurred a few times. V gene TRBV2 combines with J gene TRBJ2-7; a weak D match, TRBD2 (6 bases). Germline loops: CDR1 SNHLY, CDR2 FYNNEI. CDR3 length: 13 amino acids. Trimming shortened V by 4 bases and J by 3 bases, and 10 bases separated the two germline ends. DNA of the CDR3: TGTGCCAGCAGTGTGTGGGGGGACTACGAGCAGTACTTC. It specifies CASSVWGDYEQYF.

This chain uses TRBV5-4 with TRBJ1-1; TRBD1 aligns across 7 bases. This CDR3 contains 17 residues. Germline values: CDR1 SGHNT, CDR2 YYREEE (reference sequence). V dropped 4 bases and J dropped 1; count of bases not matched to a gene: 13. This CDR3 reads CASSQPYRGTSNTEAFF. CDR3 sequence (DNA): TGTGCCAGCAGCCAACCGTACAGGGGTACTTCGAACACTGAAGCTTTCTTT.

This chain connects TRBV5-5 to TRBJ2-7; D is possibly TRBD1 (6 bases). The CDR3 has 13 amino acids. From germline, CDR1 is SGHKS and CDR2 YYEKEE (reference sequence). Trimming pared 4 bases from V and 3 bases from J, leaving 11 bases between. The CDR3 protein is CASSATGIYEQYF. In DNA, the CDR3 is TGTGCCAGCAGCGCGACAGGAATCTACGAGCAGTACTTC.

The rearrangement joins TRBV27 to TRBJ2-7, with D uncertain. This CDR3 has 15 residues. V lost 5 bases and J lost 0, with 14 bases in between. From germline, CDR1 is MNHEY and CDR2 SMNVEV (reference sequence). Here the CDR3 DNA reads TGTGCCAGCAGTATAATTGGAGAGAGCTCCTACGAGCAGTACTTC. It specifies CASSIIGESSYEQYF.

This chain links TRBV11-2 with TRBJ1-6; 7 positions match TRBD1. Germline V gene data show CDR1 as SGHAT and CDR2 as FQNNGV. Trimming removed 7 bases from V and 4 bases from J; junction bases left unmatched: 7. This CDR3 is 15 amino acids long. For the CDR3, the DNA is TGTGCCAGCACCACGACAGGGAATTATAATTCACCCCTCCACTTT. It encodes CASTTTGNYNSPLHF.

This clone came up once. The CDR3 here is CASSSGRDSGTQYF. The CDR3 DNA reads as TGTGCCAGCAGCTCTGGAAGGGACAGTGGGACCCAGTACTTC. This chain joins TRBV7-2 and TRBJ2-5; 7 positions agree with TRBD1. V was clipped by 4 bases and J by 7 bases; unmatched bases: 9. Germline CDR1 is SGHTA and CDR2 is FQGNSA. CDR3 length: 14 amino acids.

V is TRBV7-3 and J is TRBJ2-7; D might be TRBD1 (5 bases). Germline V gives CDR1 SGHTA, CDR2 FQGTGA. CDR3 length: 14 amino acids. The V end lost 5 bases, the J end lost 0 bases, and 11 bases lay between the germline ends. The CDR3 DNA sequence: TGTGCCAGCAGCCAAGGGGCCGACTCCTACGAGCAGTACTTC. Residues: CASSQGADSYEQYF.

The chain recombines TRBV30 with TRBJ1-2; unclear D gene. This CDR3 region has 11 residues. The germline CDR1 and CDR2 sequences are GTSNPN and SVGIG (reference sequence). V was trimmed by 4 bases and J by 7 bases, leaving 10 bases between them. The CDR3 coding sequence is TGTGCCTGGACGGGCGCGGGTGGCTACACCTTC. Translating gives CAWTGAGGYTF.

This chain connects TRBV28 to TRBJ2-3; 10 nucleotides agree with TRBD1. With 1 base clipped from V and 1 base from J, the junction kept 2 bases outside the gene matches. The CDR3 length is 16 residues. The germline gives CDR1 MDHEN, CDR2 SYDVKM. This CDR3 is CASSLSGTGGTDTQYF. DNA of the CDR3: TGTGCCAGCAGTTTATCCGGGACAGGGGGCACAGATACGCAGTATTTT. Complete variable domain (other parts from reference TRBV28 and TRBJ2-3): DVKVTQSSRYLVKRTGEKVFLECVQDMDHENMFWYRQDPGLGLRLIYFSYDVKMKEKGDIPEGYSVSREKKERFSLILESASTNQTSMYLCASSLSGTGGTDTQYFGPGTRLTVL.

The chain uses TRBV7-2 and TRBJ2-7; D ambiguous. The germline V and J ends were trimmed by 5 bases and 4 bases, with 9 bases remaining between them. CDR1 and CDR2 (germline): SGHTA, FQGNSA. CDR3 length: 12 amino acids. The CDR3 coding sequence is TGTGCCAGCAGCACACGTTTATACGAGCAGTACTTC. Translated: CASSTRLYEQYF.

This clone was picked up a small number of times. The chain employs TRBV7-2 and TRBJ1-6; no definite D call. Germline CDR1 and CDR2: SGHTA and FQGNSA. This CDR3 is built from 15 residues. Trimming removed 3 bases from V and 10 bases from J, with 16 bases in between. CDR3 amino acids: CASSFRPWAGSPLHF. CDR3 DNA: TGTGCCAGCAGCTTTCGGCCGTGGGCGGGATCACCCCTCCACTTT.